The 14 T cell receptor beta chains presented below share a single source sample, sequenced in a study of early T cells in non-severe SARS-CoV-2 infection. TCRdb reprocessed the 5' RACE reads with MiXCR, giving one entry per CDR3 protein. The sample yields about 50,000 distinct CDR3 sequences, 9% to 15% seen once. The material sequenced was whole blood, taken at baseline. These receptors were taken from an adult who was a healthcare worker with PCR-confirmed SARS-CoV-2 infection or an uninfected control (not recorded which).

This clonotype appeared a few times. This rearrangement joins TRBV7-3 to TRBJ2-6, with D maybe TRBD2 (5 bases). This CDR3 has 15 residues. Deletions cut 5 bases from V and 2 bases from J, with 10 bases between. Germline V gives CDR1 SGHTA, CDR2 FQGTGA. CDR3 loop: CASSPGSPGANVLTF. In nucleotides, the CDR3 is TGTGCCAGCAGCCCGGGGAGCCCTGGGGCCAACGTCCTGACTTTC.

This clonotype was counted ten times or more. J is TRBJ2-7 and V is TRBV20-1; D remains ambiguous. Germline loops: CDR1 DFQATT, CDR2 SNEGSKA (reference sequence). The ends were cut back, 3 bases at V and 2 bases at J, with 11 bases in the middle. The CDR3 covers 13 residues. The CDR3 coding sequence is TGCAGTGCTAGCGGACCAACAGCCTACGAGCAGTACTTC. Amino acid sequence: CSASGPTAYEQYF.

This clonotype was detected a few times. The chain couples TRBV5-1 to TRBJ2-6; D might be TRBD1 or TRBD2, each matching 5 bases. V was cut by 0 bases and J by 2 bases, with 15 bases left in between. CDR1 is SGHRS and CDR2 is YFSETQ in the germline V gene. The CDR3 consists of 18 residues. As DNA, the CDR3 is TGCGCCAGCAGCTTGGGTACGGGGCGCAGAACTGGGGCCAACGTCCTGACTTTC. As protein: CASSLGTGRRTGANVLTF.

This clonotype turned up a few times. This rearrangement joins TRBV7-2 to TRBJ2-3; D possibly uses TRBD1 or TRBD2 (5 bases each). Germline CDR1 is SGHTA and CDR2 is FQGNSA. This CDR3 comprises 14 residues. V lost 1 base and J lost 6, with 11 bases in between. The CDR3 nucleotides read TGTGCCAGCAGCTTAGGGGGGACCTTGGATACGCAGTATTTT. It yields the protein CASSLGGTLDTQYF.

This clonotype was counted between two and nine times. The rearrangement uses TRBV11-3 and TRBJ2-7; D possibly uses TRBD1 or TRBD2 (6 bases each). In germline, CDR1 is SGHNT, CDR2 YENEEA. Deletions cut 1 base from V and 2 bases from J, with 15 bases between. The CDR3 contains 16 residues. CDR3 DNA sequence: TGTGCCAGCAGCTTAGCGGGGGCCACAGGTGCCTACGAGCAGTACTTC. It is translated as CASSLAGATGAYEQYF.

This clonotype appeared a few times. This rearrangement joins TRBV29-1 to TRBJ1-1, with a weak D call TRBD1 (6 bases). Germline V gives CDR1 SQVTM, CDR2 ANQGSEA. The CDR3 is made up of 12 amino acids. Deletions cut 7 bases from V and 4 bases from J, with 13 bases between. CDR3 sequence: CSGGGLGTEAFF. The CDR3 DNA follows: TGCAGCGGCGGGGGCCTGGGCACTGAAGCTTTCTTT.

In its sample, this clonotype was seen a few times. CDR3 sequence: CATGGTGNNQPQHF. CDR3 nucleotide sequence: TGTGCCACTGGGGGGACAGGGAACAATCAGCCCCAGCATTTT. The V and J genes are TRBV24-1 and TRBJ1-5; 9 bases agree with TRBD1. Germline loops: CDR1 KGHDR, CDR2 SFDVKD. The V gene end was trimmed by 10 bases and the J gene end by 3 bases; junction bases not matched to a gene: 6. The CDR3 has 14 residues.

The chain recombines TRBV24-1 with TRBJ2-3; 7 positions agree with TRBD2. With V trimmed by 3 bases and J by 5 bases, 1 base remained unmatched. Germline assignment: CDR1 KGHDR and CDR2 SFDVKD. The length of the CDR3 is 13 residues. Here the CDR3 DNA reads TGTGCCACCAGTGATGGGACTATAGATACGCAGTATTTT. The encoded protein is CATSDGTIDTQYF.

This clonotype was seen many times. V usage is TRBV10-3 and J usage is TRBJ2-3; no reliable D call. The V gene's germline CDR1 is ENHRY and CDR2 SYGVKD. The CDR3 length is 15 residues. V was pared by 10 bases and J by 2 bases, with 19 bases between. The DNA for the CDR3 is TGTGCCACCTTAGACCGAGAAACTTCCACAGATACGCAGTATTTT. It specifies CATLDRETSTDTQYF.

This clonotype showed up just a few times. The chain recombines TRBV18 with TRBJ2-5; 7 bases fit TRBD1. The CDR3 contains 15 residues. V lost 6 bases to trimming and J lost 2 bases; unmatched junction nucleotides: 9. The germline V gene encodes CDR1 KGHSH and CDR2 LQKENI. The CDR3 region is CASSRFGTAQETQYF. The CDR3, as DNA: TGTGCCAGCTCGAGGTTTGGGACAGCACAAGAGACCCAGTACTTC.

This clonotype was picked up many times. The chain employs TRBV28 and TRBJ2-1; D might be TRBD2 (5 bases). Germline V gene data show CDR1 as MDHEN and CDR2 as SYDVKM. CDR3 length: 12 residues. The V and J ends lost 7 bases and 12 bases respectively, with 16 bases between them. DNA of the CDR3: TGTGCCAGCAACGAAGCGGACTCCCCGCAGTTCTTC. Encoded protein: CASNEADSPQFF. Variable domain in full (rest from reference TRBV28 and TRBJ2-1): DVKVTQSSRYLVKRTGEKVFLECVQDMDHENMFWYRQDPGLGLRLIYFSYDVKMKEKGDIPEGYSVSREKKERFSLILESASTNQTSMYLCASNEADSPQFFGPGTRLTVL.

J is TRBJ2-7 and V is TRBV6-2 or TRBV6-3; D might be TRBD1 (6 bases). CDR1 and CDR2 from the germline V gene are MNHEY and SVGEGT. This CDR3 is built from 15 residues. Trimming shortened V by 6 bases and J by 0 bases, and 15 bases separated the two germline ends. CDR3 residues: CASSPLRTVSYEQYF. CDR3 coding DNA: TGTGCCAGCAGCCCCCTTCGGACAGTCTCCTACGAGCAGTACTTC.

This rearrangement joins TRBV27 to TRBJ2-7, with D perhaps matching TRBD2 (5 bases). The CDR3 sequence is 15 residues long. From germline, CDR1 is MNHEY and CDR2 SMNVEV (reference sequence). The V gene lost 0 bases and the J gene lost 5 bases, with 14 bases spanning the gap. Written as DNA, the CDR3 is TGTGCCAGCAGTTTATCCTCTAGCTTCAACCACGAGCAGTACTTC. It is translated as CASSLSSSFNHEQYF.

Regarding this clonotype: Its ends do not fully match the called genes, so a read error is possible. CDR3 sequence: CASSYSTVSDNSPLHF. The CDR3 DNA is TGTGCCAGCAGTTACTCGACGGTCTCCGATAATTCACCCCTCCACTTT. The chain employs TRBV6-5 and TRBJ1-6; D unclear. CDR3 length: 16 residues. Germline CDR1 MNHEY, CDR2 SVGAGI.